A single sample is the source of the 10 T cell receptor beta chains below, sequenced in a study of cytomegalovirus exposure and HLA in healthy donors. Researchers ran the PCR with 60 Vbeta and 13 Jbeta primers. Generated by immunoSEQ multiplex PCR, the TCRdb table keeps only in-frame clones and is missing some. The sample includes 130,000 to 150,000 clones. The sample comprised PBMCs. The receptors originated from a male donor in good health and CMV-seronegative.

The rearrangement uses TRBV25-1 and TRBJ1-2; TRBD1 matches at 8 bases. The germline CDR1 and CDR2 sequences are MGHDK and SYGVNS. This CDR3 has 15 residues. J lost 5 bases, V lost 1 base, and 6 bases had no gene match. The CDR3 region is CASSESGRGPYGYTF. The CDR3 DNA reads TGTGCCAGCAGTGAATCAGGCAGGGGGCCTTATGGCTACACCTTC.

The chain employs TRBV19 and TRBJ2-7, with 9 bases that match TRBD1. V was clipped by 3 bases and J by 4 bases; unmatched bases: 7. The germline gives CDR1 LNHDA, CDR2 SQIVND (reference sequence). The CDR3 sequence is 15 residues long. CDR3 nucleotide sequence: TGTGCCAGTAGTATCCCTAGACAGGGGGGATACGAGCAGTACTTC. It yields the protein CASSIPRQGGYEQYF.

This chain uses TRBV5-6 with TRBJ1-2; no firm D call. CDR1 SGHDT and CDR2 YYEEEE come from the germline V gene. This CDR3 region has 17 residues. Trimming cost V 4 bases and J 1 base, with 20 bases left between them. This CDR3 reads CASSPGKEGSYNYGYTF. The DNA for the CDR3 is TGTGCCAGCAGCCCAGGCAAGGAGGGCTCATATAACTATGGCTACACCTTC.

The chain combines TRBV7-7 with TRBJ2-5; TRBD2 aligns across 7 bases. Germline loops: CDR1 SSHAT, CDR2 FNYEAQ (reference sequence). The CDR3 extends over 15 amino acids. The V segment lost 5 bases and the J segment 5 bases; nucleotides outside the gene matches: 11. CDR3 DNA: TGTGCCAGCAGCGAGCTAAGACTAGCAAATGAGACCCAGTACTTC. It yields the protein CASSELRLANETQYF. Based on the CDR3 plus reference TRBV7-7 and TRBJ2-5, the full variable domain is GAGVSQSPRYKVTKRGQDVTLRCDPISSHATLYWYQQALGQGPEFLTYFNYEAQPDKSGLPSDRFSAERPEGSISTLTIQRTEQRDSAMYRCASSELRLANETQYFGPGTRLLVL.

The chain carries TRBV5-6 and TRBJ2-5, with TRBD2 identical over 13 bases. CDR1 and CDR2 (germline): SGHDT, YYEEEE. V was clipped by 4 bases and J by 11 bases; unmatched bases: 14. The CDR3 consists of 16 residues. The CDR3 sequence: CASSPGLAGVWGEQYF. The CDR3 DNA follows: TGTGCCAGCAGCCCCGGACTAGCGGGAGTATGGGGAGAGCAGTACTTC.

The V gene is TRBV7-9, the J gene TRBJ2-2; the match to TRBD1 covers 8 bases. From germline, CDR1 is SEHNR and CDR2 FQNEAQ (reference sequence). J gave up 5 bases and V 7 bases, and 12 bases lay outside the gene matches. The length of the CDR3 is 16 residues. The CDR3 nucleotides read TGTGCCAGCACCTACCCCAGGGGGCGGGAAACCGGGGAGCTGTTTTTT. Amino acids: CASTYPRGRETGELFF.

The rearrangement links TRBV6-1 to TRBJ2-7; tentative D call: TRBD1 (6 bases). Trimming pared 3 bases from V and 5 bases from J, leaving 20 bases between. The length of the CDR3 is 16 residues. Germline V gene sequence: CDR1 MNHNS, CDR2 SASEGT. The CDR3 DNA reads as TGTGCCAGCAGTGATTATCCAGGGGATCCTTTTGACGAGCAGTACTTC. This encodes CASSDYPGDPFDEQYF.

This chain links TRBV30 with TRBJ2-5, with TRBD1 as a possible D gene (6 bases). The J call is in doubt because the DNA end fits TRBJ2-7 better. Germline CDR1 reads GTSNPN; CDR2 reads SVGIG (reference sequence). The CDR3 sequence is 14 residues long. The CDR3 DNA sequence: TGTGCCTGGAGTGGGGGTACAGGGCTCTACGAGCAGTACTTC. It translates to CAWSGGTGLYEQYF.

V usage is TRBV4-2 and J usage is TRBJ1-4; no clear D. Germline values: CDR1 LGHNA, CDR2 YNFKEQ. CDR3 length: 12 amino acids. The V and J ends lost 0 bases and 8 bases respectively, with 4 bases between them. The CDR3 loop reads CASSQDREKLFF. CDR3 nucleotides: TGTGCCAGCAGCCAAGACAGGGAAAAACTGTTTTTT.

The V gene is TRBV12-5, the J gene TRBJ2-2; TRBD2 agrees at 7 bases. The trim removed 3 bases at V and 1 base at J, leaving 2 bases unmatched. Germline assignment: CDR1 LGHNT and CDR2 FRNRAP. The CDR3 has 15 residues. Here the CDR3 reads CASGLIAGNTGELFF. As DNA, the CDR3 is TGTGCTAGTGGTTTAATAGCGGGGAACACCGGGGAGCTGTTTTTT.